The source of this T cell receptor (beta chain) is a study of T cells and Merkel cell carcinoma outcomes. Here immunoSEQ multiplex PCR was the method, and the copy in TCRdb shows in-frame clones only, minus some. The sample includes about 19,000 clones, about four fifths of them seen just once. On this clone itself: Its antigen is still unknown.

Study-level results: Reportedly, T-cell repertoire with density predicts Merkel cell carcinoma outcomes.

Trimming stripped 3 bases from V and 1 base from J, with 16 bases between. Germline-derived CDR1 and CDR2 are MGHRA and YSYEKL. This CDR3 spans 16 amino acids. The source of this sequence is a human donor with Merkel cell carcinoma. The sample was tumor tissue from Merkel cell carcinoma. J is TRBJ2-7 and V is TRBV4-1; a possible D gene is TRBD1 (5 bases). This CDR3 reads CASSQDDSTISYEQYF. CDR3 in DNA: TGCGCCAGCAGCCAGGACGACAGTACGATATCCTACGAGCAGTACTTC.